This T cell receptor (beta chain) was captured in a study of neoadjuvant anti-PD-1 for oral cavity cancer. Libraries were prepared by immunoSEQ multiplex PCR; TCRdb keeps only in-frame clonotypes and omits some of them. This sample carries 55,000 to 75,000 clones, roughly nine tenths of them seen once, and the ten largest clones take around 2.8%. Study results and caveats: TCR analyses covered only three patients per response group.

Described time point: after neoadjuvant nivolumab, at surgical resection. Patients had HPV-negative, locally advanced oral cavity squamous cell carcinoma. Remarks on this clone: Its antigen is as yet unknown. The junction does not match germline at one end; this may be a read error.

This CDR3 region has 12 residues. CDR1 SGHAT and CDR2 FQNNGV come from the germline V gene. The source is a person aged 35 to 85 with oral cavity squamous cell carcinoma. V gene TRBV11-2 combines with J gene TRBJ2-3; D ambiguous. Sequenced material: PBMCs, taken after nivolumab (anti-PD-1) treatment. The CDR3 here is CASSIDADTQYF. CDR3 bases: TGTGCCAGCAGCATAGATGCAGATACGCAGTATTTT.